A single sample gave rise to the 31 T cell receptor beta chains below, sequenced in a study of blood T cells in healthy people across ages (dated by TCRdb to about 2015). The receptor library was made with 5' RACE. TCRdb names Illumina HiSeq 2500 as the instrument used. The second PCR ran for about 6 to 12 cycles and used a J-beta primer mix along with a sample-barcoded 5' primer. TCRdb reran the public reads through fastp at Q25 and MiXCR, keeping productive beta chains. Identical CDR3 protein sequences are pooled into one entry, listed with their most common genes and DNA. The sample table contains approximately 780,000 distinct CDR3 sequences; only one count was recorded for around a quarter of them. 2.5% to 3.5% of the sample rests with the top ten. These sequences were also reported in another study, on T cells of mothers and their children.

Sequencing was performed on blood. The origin of the receptors is a boy between 5 and 17 years old in good health.

This clonotype was seen more than once but under ten times. The V and J genes are TRBV2 and TRBJ2-3, with TRBD1 identical over 9 bases. The V gene's germline CDR1 is SNHLY and CDR2 FYNNEI. This CDR3 has 14 amino acids. V shed 4 bases, J shed 8 bases, and the junction held 7 bases outside the gene matches. In nucleotides, the CDR3 is TGTGCCAGCAGTGCCGGGGACAGGGCGGGTACGCAGTATTTT. Its protein is CASSAGDRAGTQYF.

V gene TRBV7-9 combines with J gene TRBJ2-7, with D tentatively TRBD1 or TRBD2 (5 bases each). Trimming pared 0 bases from V and 1 base from J, leaving 10 bases between. CDR3 length: 15 amino acids. Germline V gene sequence: CDR1 SEHNR, CDR2 FQNEAQ (reference sequence). CDR3 in amino acids: CASSLASGLSYEQYF. CDR3 in DNA: TGTGCCAGCAGCTTAGCTTCGGGGCTGTCCTACGAGCAGTACTTC.

CDR3 sequence: CASSPQSEAFF. In nucleotides, the CDR3 is TGTGCCAGCAGCCCGCAATCTGAAGCTTTCTTT. This chain uses TRBV9 with TRBJ1-1; D ambiguous. Germline lookup yields CDR1 SGDLS and CDR2 YYNGEE. The CDR3 is made up of 11 amino acids. Trimming removed 4 bases at V and 6 bases at J, with 7 bases between. The full variable domain, with the rest looked up from reference TRBV9 and TRBJ1-1, is DSGVTQTPKHLITATGQRVTLRCSPRSGDLSVYWYQQSLDQGLQFLIQYYNGEERAKGNILERFSAQQFPDLHSELNLSSLELGDSALYFCASSPQSEAFFGQGTRLTVV.

The chain couples TRBV5-1 to TRBJ2-7; perhaps TRBD1 as D (7 bases). V was cut by 4 bases and J by 0 bases, with 14 bases left in between. The CDR3 is 15 amino acids. The V gene's germline CDR1 is SGHRS and CDR2 YFSETQ. The CDR3 DNA follows: TGCGCCAGCAGCACCGGGACAGCGGGCTCCTACGAGCAGTACTTC. Translated: CASSTGTAGSYEQYF.

The gene calls are TRBV12-3 or TRBV12-4 and TRBJ2-3; 8 nucleotides match TRBD2. This CDR3 has 16 residues. With V trimmed by 5 bases and J by 4 bases, 11 bases remained unmatched. The CDR3 protein is CASSLGAGGGSDTQYF. CDR3 coding DNA: TGTGCCAGCAGTCTCGGGGCGGGGGGCGGTTCAGATACGCAGTATTTT.

This chain connects TRBV23-1 to TRBJ1-1, with a possible D match to TRBD1 (5 bases). TRBV23-1 is given ORF status, its function remaining uncertain. This CDR3 spans 15 amino acids. The ends were cut back, 6 bases at V and 3 bases at J, with 17 bases in the middle. The CDR3 nucleotides are TGCGCCAGCAGCCAAGATCGAGGGGAGGACACTGAAGCTTTCTTT. Translating gives CASSQDRGEDTEAFF.

V is TRBV20-1 and J is TRBJ2-5, with 7 bases matching TRBD2. The CDR3 covers 13 residues. Per the germline V gene, CDR1 is DFQATT and CDR2 is SNEGSKA (reference sequence). V gave up 3 bases and J gave up 3 bases; unmatched junction bases: 4. Here the CDR3 DNA reads TGCAGTGCTAGTCCTAGCGGTAAAGAGACCCAGTACTTC. It specifies CSASPSGKETQYF.

This rearrangement joins TRBV12-5 to TRBJ2-3, with TRBD2 identical over 11 bases. The germline CDR1 and CDR2 sequences are LGHNT and FRNRAP. J lost 5 bases, V lost 4 bases, and 5 bases had no gene match. The CDR3 runs to 15 residues. Here the CDR3 reads CASGSSGTSGDTQYF. Here the CDR3 DNA reads TGTGCTAGTGGTTCGTCCGGGACTAGCGGAGATACGCAGTATTTT. The entire variable domain, with the rest obtained from reference TRBV12-5 and TRBJ2-3, is as follows: DARVTQTPRHKVTEMGQEVTMRCQPILGHNTVFWYRQTMMQGLELLAYFRNRAPLDDSGMPKDRFSAEMPDATLATLKIQPSEPRDSAVYFCASGSSGTSGDTQYFGPGTRLTVL.

As DNA, the CDR3 is TGCGCCAGCGGAAACAGGGATAATAATGAAAAACTGTTTTTT. Its protein is CASGNRDNNEKLFF. V usage is TRBV10-2 and J usage is TRBJ1-4, with D possibly matching TRBD1 (6 bases). CDR3 length: 14 amino acids. Germline V gene sequence: CDR1 WSHSY, CDR2 SAAADI. The V end was cut by 8 bases, the J end by 4 bases, with 14 bases between.

This clonotype was counted a few times. The chain combines TRBV6-6 with TRBJ2-5, with 7 nucleotides matching TRBD1. The junction had 8 bases not matched to a gene; V was cut back by 6 bases and J by 4 bases. The CDR3 has 14 amino acids. The V gene's germline CDR1 is MNHNY and CDR2 SVGAGI (reference sequence). The CDR3 loop reads CASRTGYTTETQYF. DNA for the CDR3: TGTGCCAGCAGGACAGGGTATACGACAGAGACCCAGTACTTC.

V and J are TRBV20-1 and TRBJ2-7; 8 nucleotides align to TRBD2. The germline gives CDR1 DFQATT, CDR2 SNEGSKA (reference sequence). The CDR3 spans 16 residues. Trimming took 0 bases from V and 0 from J; bases not matched to a gene: 7. The CDR3 sequence: CSARDYLAGGSYEQYF. The CDR3 nucleotides read TGCAGTGCTAGAGATTACTTGGCGGGGGGCTCCTACGAGCAGTACTTC.

J is TRBJ1-6 and V is TRBV4-1; 11 bases are a match to TRBD1. Germline V gives CDR1 MGHRA, CDR2 YSYEKL. The CDR3 is 16 amino acids. V gave up 2 bases and J gave up 14 bases; unmatched junction bases: 11. CDR3: CASSQIGRDRGTALHF. In DNA, the CDR3 is TGCGCCAGCAGCCAAATCGGCCGGGACAGGGGGACGGCCCTCCACTTT.

The rearrangement joins TRBV6-2 or TRBV6-3 to TRBJ2-7, with TRBD2 identical over 9 bases. CDR1 is MNHEY, CDR2 SVGEGT, per germline. V was clipped by 1 base and J by 0 bases; unmatched bases: 4. The CDR3 loop spans 16 amino acids. For the CDR3, the DNA is TGTGCCAGCAGTTACTTTCAGCGGGGGGACTCCTACGAGCAGTACTTC. Translating gives CASSYFQRGDSYEQYF.

The genes are TRBV12-3 or TRBV12-4 and TRBJ1-3; D not certain. The CDR3 totals 13 residues. Trimming removed 4 bases from V and 3 bases from J, with 7 bases in between. The CDR3 sequence: CASSWGFGNTIYF. CDR3 sequence (DNA): TGTGCCAGCAGTTGGGGTTTTGGAAACACCATATATTTT.

This clonotype has more than one count but fewer than ten. The chain combines TRBV6-2 or TRBV6-3 with TRBJ2-5, with D possibly being TRBD2 (5 bases). With 8 bases removed from V and 0 bases from J, the gap between germline ends came to 7 bases. CDR3 length: 12 residues. Germline lookup yields CDR1 MNHEY and CDR2 SVGEGT. CDR3: CASWEYQETQYF. The CDR3, as DNA: TGTGCCAGCTGGGAGTACCAAGAGACCCAGTACTTC.

CDR3 nucleotide sequence: TGCGCCAGCAGCTTACAGGGTCCTGGGGCCAACGTCCTGACTTTC. Translation gives CASSLQGPGANVLTF. This chain links TRBV5-1 with TRBJ2-6; tentative D call: TRBD1 (6 bases). Germline CDR1 is SGHRS and CDR2 is YFSETQ. The CDR3 loop spans 15 amino acids. V lost 2 bases and J 2 bases, leaving 8 bases between the germline ends.

V usage is TRBV7-2 and J usage is TRBJ2-1; tentatively, D is TRBD2 (6 bases). The V gene lost 3 bases and the J gene lost 5 bases, with 11 bases spanning the gap. From germline, CDR1 is SGHTA and CDR2 FQGNSA. This CDR3 region has 14 residues. CDR3 DNA sequence: TGTGCCAGCAGCTTTAGCGGCACTAACAATGAGCAGTTCTTC. It is translated as CASSFSGTNNEQFF.

The sample holds a few counts of this clonotype. This chain links TRBV28 with TRBJ1-4, with unresolved D. The germline V gene has CDR1 MDHEN and CDR2 SYDVKM. CDR3 size: 14 residues. Trimming removed 6 bases at V and 3 bases at J, with 11 bases between. The CDR3 DNA is TGTGCCAGCAGCCCAGTGACGGCTAATGAAAAACTGTTTTTT. Its protein product is CASSPVTANEKLFF. Looking up the rest from reference TRBV28 and TRBJ1-4 gives the full variable domain: DVKVTQSSRYLVKRTGEKVFLECVQDMDHENMFWYRQDPGLGLRLIYFSYDVKMKEKGDIPEGYSVSREKKERFSLILESASTNQTSMYLCASSPVTANEKLFFGSGTQLSVL.

This chain links TRBV20-1 with TRBJ2-5, with TRBD2 as a possible D gene (5 bases). Between the trimmed V and J ends, which lost 3 bases and 1 base, there was a span of 9 bases. Germline CDR1 is DFQATT and CDR2 is SNEGSKA (reference sequence). This CDR3 region has 13 residues. CDR3 in DNA: TGCAGTGCTAGGATGCGGGCCCAAGAGACCCAGTACTTC. Translation gives CSARMRAQETQYF.

This chain uses TRBV21-1 with TRBJ2-4. TRBV21-1 is a listed pseudogene. There are 15 residues in the CDR3. CDR3 bases: TGTGCCAGCAGCAAGGGGTTGGGAACCAAAAACATTCAGTACTTC. Its protein is CASSKGLGTKNIQYF.

A few counts support this clonotype. This chain uses TRBV27 with TRBJ2-7, with a weak D call TRBD1 (5 bases). In germline, CDR1 is MNHEY, CDR2 SMNVEV (reference sequence). CDR3 length equals 13 residues. Trimming removed 3 bases from V and 7 bases from J, with 13 bases in between. The CDR3 bases are TGTGCCAGCAGTTTGTCAGGGCTCAATGAGCAGTACTTC. Residues: CASSLSGLNEQYF.

J is TRBJ1-2 and V is TRBV7-2; D might be TRBD1 (5 bases). CDR1 and CDR2 (germline): SGHTA, FQGNSA. The CDR3 is 14 residues long. The ends were cut back, 5 bases at V and 0 bases at J, with 10 bases in the middle. Here the CDR3 reads CASSRDRPNYGYTF. The CDR3 DNA is TGTGCCAGCAGCCGTGACAGACCTAACTATGGCTACACCTTC.

This clonotype was counted between two and nine times. The chain carries TRBV28 and TRBJ2-2; D is possibly TRBD1 or TRBD2 (5 bases each). The CDR3 covers 14 residues. V was cut by 3 bases and J by 6 bases, with 11 bases left in between. Germline values: CDR1 MDHEN, CDR2 SYDVKM. The CDR3 spells CASSFFGAPGELFF. Written as DNA, the CDR3 is TGTGCCAGCAGTTTTTTCGGGGCTCCCGGGGAGCTGTTTTTT.

This clonotype was counted only a few times. The chain is built from TRBV30 and TRBJ2-1; 7 bases are shared with TRBD1. Unmatched junction bases numbered 1, after V lost 0 bases and J lost 2 bases. This CDR3 has 14 residues. Germline lookup yields CDR1 GTSNPN and CDR2 SVGIG (reference sequence). The CDR3 nucleotides are TGTGCCTGGAGTGTAAGGGGGCCCTACAATGAGCAGTTCTTC. Its translation: CAWSVRGPYNEQFF.

As regards this clonotype: A read error may account for a junction end that differs from germline. This chain links TRBV5-1 with TRBJ2-1; 8 nucleotides agree with TRBD1. Matching the DNA end better, TRBJ2-5 makes the J call doubtful. The germline gives CDR1 SGHRS, CDR2 YFSETQ. CDR3 length: 15 residues. This CDR3 reads CAGSRGQARGETQYF. The CDR3 nucleotides are TGCGCCGGCAGCAGGGGACAGGCCCGTGGGGAGACCCAGTACTTC.

The gene calls are TRBV18 and TRBJ2-1, with D unclear. Looked up from germline, CDR1 is KGHSH and CDR2 is LQKENI. The CDR3 loop spans 16 amino acids. V dropped 5 bases and J dropped 5 bases, with 19 bases sitting between them. CDR3 sequence: CASSIGVGVLDNEQFF. CDR3 in DNA: TGTGCCAGCTCAATCGGTGTTGGGGTTCTGGACAATGAGCAGTTCTTC. The whole variable domain, remainder taken from reference TRBV18 and TRBJ2-1, is NAGVMQNPRHLVRRRGQEARLRCSPMKGHSHVYWYRQLPEEGLKFMVYLQKENIIDESGMPKERFSAEFPKEGPSILRIQQVVRGDSAAYFCASSIGVGVLDNEQFFGPGTRLTVL.

The chain carries TRBV12-3 or TRBV12-4 and TRBJ1-5; D not certain. Trimming removed 3 bases at V and 2 bases at J, with 11 bases between. The CDR3 is 15 residues long. The CDR3 here is CASSLVGEGNQPQHF. The CDR3 coding sequence is TGTGCCAGCAGTTTGGTGGGAGAGGGCAATCAGCCCCAGCATTTT.

This clonotype was seen only once. This sequence joins TRBV4-1 and TRBJ1-2, with 7 bases aligning to TRBD1. CDR3 length: 13 residues. Germline CDR1 MGHRA, CDR2 YSYEKL. V gave up 5 bases and J gave up 3 bases; unmatched junction bases: 3. The CDR3 sequence: CASSITGDYGYTF. The CDR3 DNA follows: TGCGCCAGCAGCATAACAGGGGACTATGGCTACACCTTC.

The J gene is TRBJ2-6, the V gene TRBV20-1; 7 bases fit TRBD1. The germline CDR1 and CDR2 sequences are DFQATT and SNEGSKA (reference sequence). With 3 bases clipped from V and 4 bases from J, the junction kept 9 bases outside the gene matches. This CDR3 is 16 amino acids long. The CDR3 DNA reads TGCAGTGCTAGGACAGGGCGTTCGCGGGGGGCCAACGTCCTGACTTTC. This encodes CSARTGRSRGANVLTF.

This chain joins TRBV2 and TRBJ2-5, with D tentatively TRBD2 (6 bases). The CDR3 length is 13 residues. CDR1 is SNHLY and CDR2 is FYNNEI in the germline V gene. Trimming stripped 6 bases from V and 4 bases from J, with 12 bases between. The CDR3 sequence: CASSKNGGETQYF. CDR3 coding DNA: TGTGCCAGCAGCAAGAACGGGGGAGAGACCCAGTACTTC.

The chain couples TRBV24-1 to TRBJ2-1; tentative D call: TRBD1 (6 bases). The CDR3 totals 16 residues. Germline lookup yields CDR1 KGHDR and CDR2 SFDVKD. Trimming removed 0 bases from V and 2 bases from J, with 10 bases in between. The DNA of the CDR3 is TGTGCCACCAGTGATTTGAACAGGGCTGCCTACAATGAGCAGTTCTTC. Encoded protein: CATSDLNRAAYNEQFF.